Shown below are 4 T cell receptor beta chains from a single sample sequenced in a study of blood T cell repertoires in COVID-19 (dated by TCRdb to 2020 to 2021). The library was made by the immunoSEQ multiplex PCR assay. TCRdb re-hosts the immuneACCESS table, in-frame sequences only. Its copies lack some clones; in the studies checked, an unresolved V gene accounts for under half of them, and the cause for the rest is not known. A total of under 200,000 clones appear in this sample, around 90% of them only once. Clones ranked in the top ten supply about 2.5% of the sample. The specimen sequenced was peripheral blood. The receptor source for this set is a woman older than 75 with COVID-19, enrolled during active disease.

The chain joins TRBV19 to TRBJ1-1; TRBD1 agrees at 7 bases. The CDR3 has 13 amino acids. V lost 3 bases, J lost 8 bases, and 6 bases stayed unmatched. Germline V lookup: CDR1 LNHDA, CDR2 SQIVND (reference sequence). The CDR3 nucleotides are TGTGCCAGTAGTATCAGGGGGTCTCCGGAAGCTTTCTTT. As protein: CASSIRGSPEAFF.

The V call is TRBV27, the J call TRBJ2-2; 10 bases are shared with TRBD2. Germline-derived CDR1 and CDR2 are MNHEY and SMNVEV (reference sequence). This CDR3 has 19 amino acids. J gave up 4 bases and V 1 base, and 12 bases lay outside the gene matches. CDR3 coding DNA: TGTGCCAGCAGTTTATTCCCGGCGGGGACTAGCGCTAGCACCGGGGAGCTGTTTTTT. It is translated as CASSLFPAGTSASTGELFF.

The CDR3 region is CASSPGHSNTGELFF. CDR3 in DNA: TGTGCCAGCTCACCGGGACATTCGAACACCGGGGAGCTGTTTTTT. The chain recombines TRBV18 with TRBJ2-2, with D tentatively TRBD1 (6 bases). This CDR3 is 15 amino acids long. Per the germline V gene, CDR1 is KGHSH and CDR2 is LQKENI. V lost 3 bases and J 0 bases, leaving 8 bases between the germline ends.

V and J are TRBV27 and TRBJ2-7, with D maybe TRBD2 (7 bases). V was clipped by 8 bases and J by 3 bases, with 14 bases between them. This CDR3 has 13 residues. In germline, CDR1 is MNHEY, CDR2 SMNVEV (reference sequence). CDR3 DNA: TGTGCCAGCGCTCGGGGAGGGGGCTACGAGCAGTACTTC. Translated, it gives CASARGGGYEQYF.